This T cell receptor beta chain is drawn from a study of blood T cell repertoires in COVID-19 (dated by TCRdb to the early 2020s). Concerning the study at large: Samples from collaborators originated in the United States, Italy and Spain and spanned both the acute and convalescent phases of COVID-19. The dataset comprised deeply sampled blood TCRbeta repertoires from subjects exposed to, actively infected with, or recovered from COVID-19. The samples were drawn from the first 160 participants of the ongoing ImmuneRACE study and from 950 to 1,500 subjects provided by 6 global collaborators. A freely available public database, intended as a resource for researchers studying the immune response to SARS-CoV-2, is where the repertoires were released. The prospective study material was composed of cDNA or gDNA derived from T cells, B-cell-depleted T cells, or PBMCs. Nearly every sample came with metadata listing a de-identified subject ID, COVID-19 status, age in years and sex. Where available, HLA class I and class II types were taken from metadata supplied by the sample provider and were not determined by assay-based typing.

To note about this clone: This clone's antigen is unknown. No quality values exist for individual bases; no much larger clone is one base distant.

TCRbeta CDR3 regions were amplified from genomic DNA using the immunoSEQ Assay, a bias-controlled multiplex PCR. Processing in the source paper ran as follows. Nucleated cell counts per sample were estimated from amplification of reference gene primers within the assay. Sequence reads were collapsed and filtered to measure the absolute abundance of every unique TCRbeta CDR3 rearrangement. For each sample, productive Simpson clonality was calculated as the square root of Simpson's diversity index across productive rearrangements. The table comes from immuneACCESS by way of TCRdb, which keeps in-frame sequences with V and J called. Part of the clones is missing from these tables; in studies checked, under half for an unresolved V gene and the rest for unknown reasons. The DNA gave D and trimming, while V, J and clone size come from that table. This sample gives around 130,000 clones in total; around 85% of them show up just once. The leading ten clones occupy 4.3% of the sample.

Collaborating institutions collected whole blood in K2EDTA tubes following their own protocols. For TCRbeta analysis, collaborators shipped samples as frozen whole blood, isolated PBMCs, or DNA extracted from either of those sample types. The CDR3 numbers 15 residues from cysteine through phenylalanine. Only CDR3 DNA is held: 45 bases, read in frame from base 1. From the germline V gene, CDR1 is SGHRS and CDR2 is YFSETQ. V has 4 bases trimmed and J has 4 bases trimmed; junction bases matching no gene number 8. The study at large found these results: The quantity of clinical and demographic metadata differed by source and by participant and was supplied without curation.

The receptor was derived from a human donor in a cohort sampled during active COVID-19. The V gene is TRBV5-1 and the J gene is TRBJ1-1; 9 middle bases align to TRBD1. Sequenced sample: peripheral blood. CDR3 loop: CASSPDGQGSTEAFF. The nucleotide sequence reads as follows: TGCGCCAGCAGCCCCGATGGACAGGGGAGCACTGAAGCTTTCTTT.